The clone carrying this T cell receptor (beta chain) was seen a single time. The data are from a study of OX40 agonist ivuxolimab in advanced cancers. V was trimmed by 3 bases and J by 8 bases, leaving 14 bases between them. Germline-derived CDR1 and CDR2 are LGHNA and YSLEER. The CDR3 is 13 amino acids. The repertoire was sequenced with immunoSEQ multiplex PCR; TCRdb's copy has only in-frame clones and lacks some. Among about 150,000 clones listed, about 93% were seen once. Material: CD4+ or CD8+ T cells sorted from blood, obtained in a trial of the OX40 agonist ivuxolimab. V is TRBV4-3 and J is TRBJ2-7; D is perhaps TRBD1 (6 bases). This clonotype was obtained from an adult with an advanced solid tumor such as melanoma, head and neck, liver or kidney cancer. CDR3 protein: CASSQGTGWKQYF. CDR3 in DNA: TGCGCCAGCAGCCAGGGTACAGGGTGGAAGCAGTACTTC.